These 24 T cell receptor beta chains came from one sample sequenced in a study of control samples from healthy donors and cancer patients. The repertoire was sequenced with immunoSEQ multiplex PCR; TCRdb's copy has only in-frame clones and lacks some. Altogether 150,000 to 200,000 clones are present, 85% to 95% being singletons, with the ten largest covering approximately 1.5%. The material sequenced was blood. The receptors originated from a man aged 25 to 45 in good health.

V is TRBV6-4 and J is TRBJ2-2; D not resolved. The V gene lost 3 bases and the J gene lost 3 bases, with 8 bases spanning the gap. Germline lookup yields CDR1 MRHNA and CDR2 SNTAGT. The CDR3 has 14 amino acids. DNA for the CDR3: TGTGCCAGCAGTGAAGGTCCGCACACCGGGGAGCTGTTTTTT. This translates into CASSEGPHTGELFF.

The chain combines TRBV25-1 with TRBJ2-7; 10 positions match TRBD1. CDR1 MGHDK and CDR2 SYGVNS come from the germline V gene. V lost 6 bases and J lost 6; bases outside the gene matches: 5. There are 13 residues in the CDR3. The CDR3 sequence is CASSRQGAGEQYF. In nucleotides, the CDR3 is TGTGCCAGCAGCCGACAGGGGGCTGGCGAGCAGTACTTC.

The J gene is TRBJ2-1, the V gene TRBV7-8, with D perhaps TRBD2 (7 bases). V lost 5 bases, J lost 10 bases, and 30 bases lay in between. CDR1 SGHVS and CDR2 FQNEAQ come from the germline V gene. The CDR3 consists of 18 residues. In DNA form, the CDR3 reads TGTGCCAGCAGCCCCCTCGCGCGGTTGGCGGGGGCCTCAGGGGAGCAGTTCTTC. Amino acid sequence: CASSPLARLAGASGEQFF. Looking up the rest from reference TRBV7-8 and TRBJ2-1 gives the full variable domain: GAGVSQSPRYKVAKRGQDVALRCDPISGHVSLFWYQQALGQGPEFLTYFQNEAQLDKSGLPSDRFFAERPEGSVSTLKIQRTQQEDSAVYLCASSPLARLAGASGEQFFGPGTRLTVL.

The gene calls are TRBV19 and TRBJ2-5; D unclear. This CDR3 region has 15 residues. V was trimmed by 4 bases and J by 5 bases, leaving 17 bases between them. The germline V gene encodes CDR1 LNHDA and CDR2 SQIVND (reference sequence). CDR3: CASSRWVAKSETQYF. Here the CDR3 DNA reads TGTGCCAGTAGTAGGTGGGTGGCGAAGTCGGAGACCCAGTACTTC.

DNA of the CDR3: TGTGCCAGCAGCTTGTTGAACAGACTTAATGAGCAGTTCTTC. Its translation is CASSLLNRLNEQFF. This chain links TRBV5-4 with TRBJ2-1; no reliable D call. The germline CDR1 and CDR2 sequences are SGHNT and YYREEE (reference sequence). This CDR3 spans 14 amino acids. The V end lost 1 base, the J end lost 7 bases, and 12 bases lay between the germline ends.

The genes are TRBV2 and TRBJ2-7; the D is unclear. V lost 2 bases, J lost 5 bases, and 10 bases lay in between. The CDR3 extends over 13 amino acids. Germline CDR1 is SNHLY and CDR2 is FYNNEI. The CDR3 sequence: CASSEQVSHEQYF. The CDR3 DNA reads TGTGCCAGCAGTGAACAGGTATCCCACGAGCAGTACTTC.

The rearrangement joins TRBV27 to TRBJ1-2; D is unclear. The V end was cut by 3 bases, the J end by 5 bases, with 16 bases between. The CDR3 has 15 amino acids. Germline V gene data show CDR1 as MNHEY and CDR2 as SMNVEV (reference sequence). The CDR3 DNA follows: TGTGCCAGCAGTTTTTTGGGGAATTTGGGGTATGGCTACACCTTC. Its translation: CASSFLGNLGYGYTF.

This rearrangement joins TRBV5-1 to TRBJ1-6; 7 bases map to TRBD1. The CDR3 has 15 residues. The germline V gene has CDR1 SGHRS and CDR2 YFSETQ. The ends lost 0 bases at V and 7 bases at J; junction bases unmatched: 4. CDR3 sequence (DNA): TGCGCCAGCAGCTTGGAGCCAGGGGGAAATTCACCCCTCCACTTT. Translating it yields CASSLEPGGNSPLHF. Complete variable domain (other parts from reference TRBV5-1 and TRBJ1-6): KAGVTQTPRYLIKTRGQQVTLSCSPISGHRSVSWYQQTPGQGLQFLFEYFSETQRNKGNFPGRFSGRQFSNSRSEMNVSTLELGDSALYLCASSLEPGGNSPLHFGNGTRLTVT.

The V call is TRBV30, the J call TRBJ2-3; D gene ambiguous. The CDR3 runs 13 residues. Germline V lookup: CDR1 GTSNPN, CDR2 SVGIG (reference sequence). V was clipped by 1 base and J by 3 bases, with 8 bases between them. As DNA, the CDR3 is TGTGCCTGGAGTGCGAGTAGAACAGATACGCAGTATTTT. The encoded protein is CAWSASRTDTQYF.

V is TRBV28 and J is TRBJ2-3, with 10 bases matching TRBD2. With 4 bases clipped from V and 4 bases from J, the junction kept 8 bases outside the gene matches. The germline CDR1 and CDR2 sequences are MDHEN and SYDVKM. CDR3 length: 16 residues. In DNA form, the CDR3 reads TGTGCCAGCAGTTCTCCGGCTAGCGGGAGTGCAGATACGCAGTATTTT. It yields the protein CASSSPASGSADTQYF.

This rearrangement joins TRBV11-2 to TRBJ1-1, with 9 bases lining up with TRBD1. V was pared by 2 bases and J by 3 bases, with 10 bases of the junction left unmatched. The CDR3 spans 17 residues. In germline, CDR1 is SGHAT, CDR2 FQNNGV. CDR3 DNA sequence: TGTGCCAGCAGCTTAAGACCCGGGACAGGGTGGGACACTGAAGCTTTCTTT. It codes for CASSLRPGTGWDTEAFF.

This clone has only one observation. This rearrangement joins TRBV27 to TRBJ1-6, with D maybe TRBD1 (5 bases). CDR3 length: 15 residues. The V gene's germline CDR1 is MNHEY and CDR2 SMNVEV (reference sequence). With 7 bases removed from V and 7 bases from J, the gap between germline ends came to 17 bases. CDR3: CASTFSQGRNSPLHF. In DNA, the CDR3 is TGTGCCAGCACCTTCTCGCAGGGTAGGAATTCACCCCTCCACTTT.

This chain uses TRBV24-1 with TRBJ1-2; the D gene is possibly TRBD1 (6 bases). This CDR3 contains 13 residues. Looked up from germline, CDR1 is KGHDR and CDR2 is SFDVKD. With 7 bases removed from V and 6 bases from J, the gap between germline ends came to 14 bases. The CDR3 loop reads CATRKQGPNGYTF. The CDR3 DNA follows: TGTGCCACCAGGAAACAGGGTCCAAATGGCTACACCTTC.

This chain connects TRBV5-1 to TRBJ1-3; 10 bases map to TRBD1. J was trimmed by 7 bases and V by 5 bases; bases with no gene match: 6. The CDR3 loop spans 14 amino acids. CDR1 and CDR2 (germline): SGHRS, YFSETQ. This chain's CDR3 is CASSYSDRGNTIYF. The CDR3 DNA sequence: TGCGCCAGCAGTTACTCGGACAGGGGGAACACCATATATTTT.

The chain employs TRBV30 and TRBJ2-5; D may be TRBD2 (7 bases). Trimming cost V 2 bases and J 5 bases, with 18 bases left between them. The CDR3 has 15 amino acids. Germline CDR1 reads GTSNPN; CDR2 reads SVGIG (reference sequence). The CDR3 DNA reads TGTGCCTGGAGTTCCCTCCGAGGGGGAGGGGAGACCCAGTACTTC. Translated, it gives CAWSSLRGGGETQYF.

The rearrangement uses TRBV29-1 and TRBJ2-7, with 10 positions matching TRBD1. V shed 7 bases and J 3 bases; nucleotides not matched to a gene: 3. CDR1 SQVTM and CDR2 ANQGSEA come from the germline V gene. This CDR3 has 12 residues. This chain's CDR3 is CSAWTGGYEQYF. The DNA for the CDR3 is TGCAGCGCCTGGACAGGGGGCTACGAGCAGTACTTC.

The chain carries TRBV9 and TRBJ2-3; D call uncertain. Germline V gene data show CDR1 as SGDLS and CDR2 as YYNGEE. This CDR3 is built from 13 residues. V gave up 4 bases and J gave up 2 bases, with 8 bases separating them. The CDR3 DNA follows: TGTGCCAGCAGCTTCCGACCCACAGATACGCAGTATTTT. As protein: CASSFRPTDTQYF.

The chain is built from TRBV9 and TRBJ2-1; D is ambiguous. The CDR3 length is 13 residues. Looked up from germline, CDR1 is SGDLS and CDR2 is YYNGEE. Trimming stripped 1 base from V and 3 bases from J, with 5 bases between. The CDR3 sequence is CASSVSDYNEQFF. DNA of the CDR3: TGTGCCAGCAGCGTAAGCGACTACAATGAGCAGTTCTTC.

For the CDR3, the DNA is TGTGCCACCAGCAGAGAGACAGGGGGCGGCGAAAAACTGTTTTTT. Its translation: CATSRETGGGEKLFF. This chain links TRBV15 with TRBJ1-4; 10 bases agree with TRBD1. The germline gives CDR1 LNHNV, CDR2 YYDKDF (reference sequence). The junction had 3 bases not matched to a gene; V was cut back by 0 bases and J by 8 bases. There are 15 residues in the CDR3.

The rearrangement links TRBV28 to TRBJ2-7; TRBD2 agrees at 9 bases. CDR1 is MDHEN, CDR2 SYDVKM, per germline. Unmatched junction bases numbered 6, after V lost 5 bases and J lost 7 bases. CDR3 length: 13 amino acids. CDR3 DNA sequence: TGTGCCAGCAGTCCCCGACTAGCGGAAGAGCAGTACTTC. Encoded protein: CASSPRLAEEQYF.

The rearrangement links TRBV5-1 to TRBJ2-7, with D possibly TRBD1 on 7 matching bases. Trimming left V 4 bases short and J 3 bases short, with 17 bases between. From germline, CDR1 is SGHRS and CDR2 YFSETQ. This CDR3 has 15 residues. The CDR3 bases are TGCGCCAGCAGCCCGGGGGCCGGGACAGTCTACGAGCAGTACTTC. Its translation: CASSPGAGTVYEQYF.

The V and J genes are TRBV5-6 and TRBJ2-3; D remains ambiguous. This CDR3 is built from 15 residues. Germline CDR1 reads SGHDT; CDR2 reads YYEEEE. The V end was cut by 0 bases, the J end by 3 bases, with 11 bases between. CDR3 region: CASSLDSFSTDTQYF. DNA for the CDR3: TGTGCCAGCAGCTTGGACTCTTTCTCGACAGATACGCAGTATTTT.

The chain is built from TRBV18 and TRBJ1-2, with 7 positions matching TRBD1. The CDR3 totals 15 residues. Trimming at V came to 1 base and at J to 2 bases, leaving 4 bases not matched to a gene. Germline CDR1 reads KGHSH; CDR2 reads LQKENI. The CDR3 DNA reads TGTGCCAGCTCACCACTATCGGGACAGAACTATGGCTACACCTTC. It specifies CASSPLSGQNYGYTF.

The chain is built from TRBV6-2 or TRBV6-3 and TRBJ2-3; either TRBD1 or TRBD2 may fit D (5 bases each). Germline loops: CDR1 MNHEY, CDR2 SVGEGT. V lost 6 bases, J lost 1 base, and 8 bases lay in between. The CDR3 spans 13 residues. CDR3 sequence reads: CASSGAGTDTQYF. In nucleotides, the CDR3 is TGTGCCAGCAGCGGGGCGGGCACAGATACGCAGTATTTT.